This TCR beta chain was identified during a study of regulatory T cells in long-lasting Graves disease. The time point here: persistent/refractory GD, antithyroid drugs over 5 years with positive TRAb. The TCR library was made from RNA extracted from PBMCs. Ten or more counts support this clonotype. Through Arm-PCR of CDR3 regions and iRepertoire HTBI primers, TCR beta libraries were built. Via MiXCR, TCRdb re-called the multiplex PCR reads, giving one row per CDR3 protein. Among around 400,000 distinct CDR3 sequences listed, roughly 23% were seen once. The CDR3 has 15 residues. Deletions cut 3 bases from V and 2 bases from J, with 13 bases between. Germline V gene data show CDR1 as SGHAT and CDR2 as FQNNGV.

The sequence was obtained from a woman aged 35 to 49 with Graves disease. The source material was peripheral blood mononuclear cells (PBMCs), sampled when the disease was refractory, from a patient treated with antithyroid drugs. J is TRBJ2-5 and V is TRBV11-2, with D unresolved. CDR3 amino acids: CASSFPLATQETQYF. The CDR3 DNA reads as TGTGCCAGCAGCTTCCCATTGGCGACACAAGAGACCCAGTACTTC.